The present T cell receptor beta chain was sequenced within a study of CD8+CD57+ T cells in acquired aplastic anemia. CDR3 and TCR beta VDJ profiling relied on a genomic DNA template. TCRdb ran MiXCR on the reads and lists one entry per CDR3 protein. The table has 150,000 to 200,000 distinct CDR3 sequences, over 55% seen once. Findings and caveats of the study: Patients and controls shared twenty-nine CD8+ CDR3 sequences, which appeared highly expressed in patients and within their immunodominant clones.

Details on this clonotype: Its specificity is not known.

Flow cytometry had shown expanded CD8+CD57+ cells in the patients chosen for sequencing. The junction had 9 bases not matched to a gene; V was cut back by 6 bases and J by 5 bases. The germline gives CDR1 SNHLY, CDR2 FYNNEI. The CDR3 is 15 amino acids. The J gene is TRBJ2-1, the V gene TRBV2; 8 bases fit TRBD2. The receptor comes from a human donor with aplastic anemia. The sample comprised sorted CD4+, CD8+, or CD8+CD57+ T cells (not recorded which) from PBMCs. The CDR3 sequence is CASRYSGSSHNEQFF. The CDR3 nucleotides read TGTGCCAGCAGGTACAGCGGGAGTTCCCACAATGAGCAGTTCTTC.